One sample yielded the 21 T cell receptor beta chains listed below, sequenced in a study of T cell responses to AZD1222 COVID-19 vaccine. Only in-frame clones appear in the TCRdb table, and some are missing; sequencing was by immunoSEQ multiplex PCR. This sample has about 140,000 clones, with more than 85% found just once. The sample consisted of peripheral blood, taken on day 0 of AZD1222 vaccination. The receptors come from an adult in good health.

The V gene is TRBV11-1, the J gene TRBJ2-5; possibly TRBD1 for D (5 bases). The V end was cut by 3 bases, the J end by 5 bases, with 10 bases between. Germline V lookup: CDR1 SGHAT, CDR2 FQDESV (reference sequence). The CDR3 totals 13 residues. CDR3 nucleotides: TGTGCCAGCAGCTTGGCAGGGAAGGAGACCCAGTACTTC. Its protein is CASSLAGKETQYF. Using reference TRBV11-1 and TRBJ2-5 for the parts outside the CDR3, the full variable domain is EAEVAQSPRYKITEKSQAVAFWCDPISGHATLYWYRQILGQGPELLVQFQDESVVDDSQLPKDRFSAERLKGVDSTLKIQPAELGDSAMYLCASSLAGKETQYFGPGTRLLVL.

The V gene is TRBV14, the J gene TRBJ2-7; no reliable D call. The CDR3 is 14 amino acids. Trimming cost V 2 bases and J 2 bases, with 10 bases left between them. Germline CDR1 reads SGHDN; CDR2 reads FVKESK. CDR3 bases: TGTGCCAGCAGCCAAACGCGGCCACCCTACGAGCAGTACTTC. It translates to CASSQTRPPYEQYF. The complete variable domain, with remaining parts taken from reference TRBV14 and TRBJ2-7, reads EAGVTQFPSHSVIEKGQTVTLRCDPISGHDNLYWYRRVMGKEIKFLLHFVKESKQDESGMPNNRFLAERTGGTYSTLKVQPAELEDSGVYFCASSQTRPPYEQYFGPGTRLTVT.

The genes are TRBV10-3 and TRBJ1-6, with 8 bases matching TRBD1. CDR3 length: 15 residues. Germline V gene data show CDR1 as ENHRY and CDR2 as SYGVKD. With V trimmed by 5 bases and J by 7 bases, 7 bases remained unmatched. As DNA, the CDR3 is TGTGCCATCAGTACCGATCAGGGGGCGAATTCACCCCTCCACTTT. Translating gives CAISTDQGANSPLHF.

This chain uses TRBV7-2 with TRBJ1-5; D gene ambiguous. Germline CDR1 reads SGHTA; CDR2 reads FQGNSA. This CDR3 contains 15 residues. Trimming removed 1 base at V and 0 bases at J, with 7 bases between. CDR3 residues: CASSLDSNSNQPQHF. DNA of the CDR3: TGTGCCAGCAGCTTAGACAGCAATAGCAATCAGCCCCAGCATTTT.

The V call is TRBV4-1, the J call TRBJ1-6; 9 positions match TRBD1. V was pared by 3 bases and J by 7 bases, with 7 bases of the junction left unmatched. The CDR3 consists of 16 residues. From germline, CDR1 is MGHRA and CDR2 YSYEKL. CDR3 protein: CASSQVIQGANSPLHF. The CDR3 region has the DNA TGCGCCAGCAGCCAGGTCATACAGGGGGCAAATTCACCCCTCCACTTT.

The chain is built from TRBV29-1 and TRBJ2-3, with TRBD2 as a possible D gene (7 bases). Germline CDR1 SQVTM, CDR2 ANQGSEA. The CDR3 is 13 residues long. V lost 6 bases, J lost 4 bases, and 14 bases lay in between. The DNA of the CDR3 is TGCAGCGTCGGTGGGGGGGGCTCAGATACGCAGTATTTT. It encodes CSVGGGGSDTQYF.

The gene calls are TRBV6-1 and TRBJ1-1; D call uncertain. Germline CDR1 is MNHNS and CDR2 is SASEGT. Trimming took 0 bases from V and 5 from J, leaving 10 bases between them. There are 14 residues in the CDR3. The CDR3 here is CASSEARVRTEAFF. In nucleotides, the CDR3 is TGTGCCAGCAGTGAAGCGCGGGTCAGGACTGAAGCTTTCTTT.

This chain connects TRBV5-4 to TRBJ2-7; D is tentatively TRBD1 or TRBD2 (5 bases each). V lost 4 bases and J lost 3, with 14 bases in between. This CDR3 has 14 residues. CDR1 is SGHNT and CDR2 is YYREEE in the germline V gene (reference sequence). The chain's CDR3 is CASSNRDGFYEQYF. CDR3 nucleotide sequence: TGTGCCAGCAGCAACCGGGACGGATTCTACGAGCAGTACTTC.

The rearrangement joins TRBV4-3 to TRBJ2-2, with D possibly matching TRBD2 (6 bases). Trimming took off 0 bases at V and 10 bases at J, with 12 bases between the two ends. Germline V gene sequence: CDR1 LGHNA, CDR2 YSLEER. The CDR3 runs 14 residues. The CDR3 DNA reads TGCGCCAGCAGCCAAGATCGGCGGGGACCGGAGCTGTTTTTT. It is translated as CASSQDRRGPELFF.

The chain carries TRBV6-6 and TRBJ2-1; tentative D call: TRBD2 (6 bases). This CDR3 region has 18 residues. Germline assignment: CDR1 MNHNY and CDR2 SVGAGI (reference sequence). Between the trimmed V and J ends, which lost 5 bases and 1 base, there was a span of 21 bases. CDR3 sequence: CASSLRIGLGTSYNEQFF. CDR3 nucleotide sequence: TGTGCCAGCAGTCTTCGGATCGGGCTCGGGACTTCCTACAATGAGCAGTTCTTC.

The V gene is TRBV2, the J gene TRBJ2-7, with D hard to call. The ends were cut back, 4 bases at V and 3 bases at J, with 7 bases in the middle. This CDR3 contains 12 residues. Per germline, CDR1 SNHLY and CDR2 FYNNEI. CDR3 protein: CASSVTVYEQYF. The CDR3 coding sequence is TGTGCCAGCAGTGTTACAGTCTACGAGCAGTACTTC.

The CDR3 nucleotides are TGCGCCAGCAGTGTAGGAGCGCTGACAGATACGCAGTATTTT. It translates to CASSVGALTDTQYF. This chain uses TRBV10-2 with TRBJ2-3; D is unresolved. Trimming pared 4 bases from V and 3 bases from J, leaving 11 bases between. The CDR3 extends over 14 amino acids. Germline loops: CDR1 WSHSY, CDR2 SAAADI.

J is TRBJ1-6 and V is TRBV6-5; D is ambiguous. The CDR3 loop spans 11 amino acids. V was trimmed by 6 bases and J by 8 bases, leaving 5 bases between them. Germline V CDR1 and CDR2: MNHEY, SVGAGI. The chain's CDR3 is CASSLYSPLHF. The CDR3 region has the DNA TGTGCCAGCAGCCTTTATTCACCCCTCCACTTT.

This clone was found a few times. The rearrangement links TRBV7-2 to TRBJ2-1; D is perhaps TRBD2 (6 bases). CDR3 length equals 14 residues. CDR1 and CDR2 from the germline V gene are SGHTA and FQGNSA. V shed 5 bases and J shed 15 bases, with 23 bases lying between them. The CDR3 DNA is TGTGCCAGCAGCCCAACCTTCGGGGACTTGTTCTCGTTCTTC. This sequence encodes CASSPTFGDLFSFF.

The rearrangement uses TRBV14 and TRBJ2-3, with 7 bases identical to TRBD1. This CDR3 contains 15 residues. Germline V lookup: CDR1 SGHDN, CDR2 FVKESK. V gave up 1 base and J gave up 4 bases; unmatched junction bases: 5. CDR3 nucleotide sequence: TGTGCCAGCAGCCAAGCGAGTCAGGGGGCAGATACGCAGTATTTT. It translates to CASSQASQGADTQYF.

This chain connects TRBV19 to TRBJ1-2, with TRBD1 as a possible D gene (5 bases). Germline V gene sequence: CDR1 LNHDA, CDR2 SQIVND (reference sequence). Between the trimmed V and J ends, which lost 3 bases and 4 bases, there was a span of 12 bases. The CDR3 covers 14 residues. The CDR3 sequence is CASSITRDGYGYTF. DNA for the CDR3: TGTGCCAGTAGTATCACCCGGGACGGCTATGGCTACACCTTC.

The V and J genes are TRBV3-1 (or the pseudogene TRBV3-2) and TRBJ1-2, with 8 positions matching TRBD1. In germline, CDR1 is LGHDT, CDR2 YNNKEL (reference sequence). V was pared by 4 bases and J by 4 bases, with 5 bases of the junction left unmatched. The CDR3 length is 14 residues. The CDR3 spells CASSLRDRSYGYTF. The CDR3 region has the DNA TGTGCCAGCAGCCTCCGGGACAGGTCCTATGGCTACACCTTC.

This chain links TRBV6-1 with TRBJ1-5; D is unclear. This CDR3 is 11 amino acids long. The germline V gene encodes CDR1 MNHNS and CDR2 SASEGT. Trimming pared 2 bases from V and 6 bases from J, leaving 2 bases between. The CDR3 DNA reads as TGTGCCAGCAGTGAAACTCAGCCCCAGCATTTT. This sequence encodes CASSETQPQHF.

The chain joins TRBV5-1 to TRBJ1-2; D call uncertain. V was cut by 0 bases and J by 3 bases, with 6 bases left in between. There are 13 residues in the CDR3. Per germline, CDR1 SGHRS and CDR2 YFSETQ. The CDR3 sequence is CASSLDMDYGYTF. The CDR3 DNA is TGCGCCAGCAGCTTGGATATGGACTATGGCTACACCTTC.

The J gene is TRBJ2-3, the V gene TRBV6-5, with 8 bases matching TRBD2. This CDR3 region has 15 residues. The V segment lost 2 bases and the J segment 3 bases; nucleotides outside the gene matches: 4. CDR1 MNHEY and CDR2 SVGAGI come from the germline V gene. The CDR3 is CASSYVSGATDTQYF. The CDR3, as DNA: TGTGCCAGCAGTTACGTTAGCGGGGCTACAGATACGCAGTATTTT.

The chain carries TRBV27 and TRBJ1-1, with D unclear. The CDR3 spans 14 residues. Looked up from germline, CDR1 is MNHEY and CDR2 is SMNVEV (reference sequence). Trimming took 3 bases from V and 0 from J, leaving 8 bases between them. The CDR3 protein is CASSLKGLNTEAFF. As DNA, the CDR3 is TGTGCCAGCAGTTTGAAGGGTTTGAACACTGAAGCTTTCTTT.